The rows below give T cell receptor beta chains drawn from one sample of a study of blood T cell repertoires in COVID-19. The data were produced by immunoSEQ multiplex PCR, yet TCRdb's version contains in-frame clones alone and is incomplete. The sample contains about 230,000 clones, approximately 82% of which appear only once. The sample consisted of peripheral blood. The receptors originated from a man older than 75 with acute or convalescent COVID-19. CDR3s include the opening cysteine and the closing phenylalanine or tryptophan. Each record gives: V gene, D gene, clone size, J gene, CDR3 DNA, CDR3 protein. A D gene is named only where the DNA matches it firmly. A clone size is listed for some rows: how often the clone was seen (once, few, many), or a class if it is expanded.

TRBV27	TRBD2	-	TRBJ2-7	TGTGCCAGCAGTTTATCGAGACTAGCGACCTACGAGCAGTACTTC	CASSLSRLATYEQYF
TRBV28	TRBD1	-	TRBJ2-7	TGTGCCAGCAGCCCCGGGACAGAAGCCTACGAGCAGTACTTC	CASSPGTEAYEQYF
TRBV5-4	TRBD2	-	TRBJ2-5	TGTGCCAGCAGCCCTAGCGGGAGTCCACGCGGAGAGACCCAGTACTTC	CASSPSGSPRGETQYF
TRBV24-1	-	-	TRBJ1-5	TGTGCCACCAGTGTTACAGGGACGGGGCCCCAGCATTTT	CATSVTGTGPQHF
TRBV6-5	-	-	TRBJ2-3	TGTGCCAGCAGCCTCCGAGACTTACCCGATACGCAGTATTTT	CASSLRDLPDTQYF
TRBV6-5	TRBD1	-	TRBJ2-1	TGTGCCAGCAGTTACTCGTCAGGGGGAACCTACAATGAGCAGTTCTTC	CASSYSSGGTYNEQFF
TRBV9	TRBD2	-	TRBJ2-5	TGTGCCAGCAGCGTAGAGGGACTAGCGGGAGAGACCCAGTACTTC	CASSVEGLAGETQYF
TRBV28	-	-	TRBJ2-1	TGTGCCAGCAGCCAACCCTTGGCATATGAGCAGTTCTTC	CASSQPLAYEQFF
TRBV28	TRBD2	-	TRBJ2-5	TGTGCCAGCACGGCTAGCGGAAAAGGGTCCCAAGAGACCCAGTACTTC	CASTASGKGSQETQYF
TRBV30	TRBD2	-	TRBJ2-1	TGTGCCTGGTTGTCGCGACTAGCGGACAATGAGCAGTTCTTC	CAWLSRLADNEQFF
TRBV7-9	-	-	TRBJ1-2	TGTGCCAGCAGCCAGACACCTTCATATGGCTACACCTTC	CASSQTPSYGYTF
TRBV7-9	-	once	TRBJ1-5	TGTGCCAGCAGCCCAGGGGATCAGCCCCAGCATTTT	CASSPGDQPQHF
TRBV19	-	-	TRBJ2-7	TGTGCCAGTAGTCCCCGGCAGGTGTCGTCGCTTTCCTACGAGCAGTACTTC	CASSPRQVSSLSYEQYF
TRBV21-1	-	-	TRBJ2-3	TGTGCCAGCAGCAAAGTGTCAGGATCAAGCACAGATACGCAGTATTTT	CASSKVSGSSTDTQYF
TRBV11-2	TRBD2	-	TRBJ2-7	TGTGCCAGCAACCTGGGGGGGTCCTACGAGCAGTACTTC	CASNLGGSYEQYF